The TCR beta chain described here comes from a study of blood T cell repertoires in COVID-19. Only in-frame clones appear in the TCRdb table, and some are missing; sequencing was by immunoSEQ multiplex PCR. This table holds under 500,000 clones, 70% to 90% found once. V gave up 1 base and J gave up 0 bases, with 7 bases separating them. Germline loops: CDR1 SGHRS, CDR2 YFSETQ. The CDR3 is 14 residues long. The material sequenced was PBMCs or T cells enriched from blood (not recorded which). This chain connects TRBV5-1 to TRBJ1-1; D ambiguous. The origin of this receptor is a woman between 18 and 29 years old with acute COVID-19. CDR3 coding DNA: TGCGCCAGCAGCTTGCTTGCGATGAACACTGAAGCTTTCTTT. It specifies CASSLLAMNTEAFF.